Following are 10 T cell receptor beta chains from one sample sequenced in a study of cytomegalovirus exposure and HLA in healthy donors. Profiled with immunoSEQ multiplex PCR; TCRdb holds only in-frame clones, not every one. The sample lists 110,000 to 150,000 clones, approximately 90% occurring once. What was sequenced was PBMCs. The receptors come from a man younger than 35 in good health and CMV-seronegative.

J is TRBJ2-2 and V is TRBV27, with D possibly matching TRBD1 (6 bases). Looked up from germline, CDR1 is MNHEY and CDR2 is SMNVEV (reference sequence). V was shortened by 0 bases and J by 2 bases, with 19 bases between the two germline ends. This CDR3 is 19 amino acids long. The CDR3 DNA is TGTGCCAGCAGTTTATCGGCTGGGGGCGGCCCAGGTAACACCGGGGAGCTGTTTTTT. This gives the protein CASSLSAGGGPGNTGELFF.

CDR3 nucleotide sequence: TGTGCCAGAGGGGGCAGGAGGGGCTACGAGCAGTACTTC. This encodes CARGGRRGYEQYF. The V gene is TRBV2, the J gene TRBJ2-7; tentative D call: TRBD1 (7 bases). Germline V gives CDR1 SNHLY, CDR2 FYNNEI. Trimming removed 9 bases from V and 3 bases from J, with 15 bases in between. The CDR3 covers 13 residues. Based on the CDR3 plus reference TRBV2 and TRBJ2-7, the full variable domain is EPEVTQTPSHQVTQMGQEVILRCVPISNHLYFYWYRQILGQKVEFLVSFYNNEISEKSEIFDDQFSVERPDGSNFTLKIRSTKLEDSAMYFCARGGRRGYEQYFGPGTRLTVT.

V usage is TRBV5-1 and J usage is TRBJ2-6; weak D call: TRBD1 (6 bases). The CDR3 covers 16 residues. V was clipped by 5 bases and J by 0 bases, with 12 bases between them. The germline V gene has CDR1 SGHRS and CDR2 YFSETQ. As DNA, the CDR3 is TGCGCCAGCAGAGACAGGCCCGCCTCTGGGGCCAACGTCCTGACTTTC. Its translation: CASRDRPASGANVLTF.

V usage is TRBV10-3 and J usage is TRBJ2-7, with 14 bases aligning to TRBD2. V was pared by 2 bases and J by 2 bases, with 11 bases of the junction left unmatched. This CDR3 has 19 residues. In germline, CDR1 is ENHRY, CDR2 SYGVKD. This chain's CDR3 is CAISEPPGLAGVQPYEQYV. For the CDR3, the DNA is TGTGCCATCAGTGAGCCGCCGGGACTAGCGGGAGTCCAACCCTACGAGCAGTACGTC.

The sample holds a few counts of this clone. J is TRBJ1-1 and V is TRBV12-5; weak D call: TRBD1 (6 bases). Germline V gene sequence: CDR1 LGHNT, CDR2 FRNRAP. The CDR3 consists of 14 residues. V lost 5 bases and J 2 bases, leaving 12 bases between the germline ends. CDR3 DNA sequence: TGTGCTAGTGGTCAAGACAGGTATAACACTGAAGCTTTCTTT. Protein product: CASGQDRYNTEAFF. Based on the CDR3 plus reference TRBV12-5 and TRBJ1-1, the full variable domain is DARVTQTPRHKVTEMGQEVTMRCQPILGHNTVFWYRQTMMQGLELLAYFRNRAPLDDSGMPKDRFSAEMPDATLATLKIQPSEPRDSAVYFCASGQDRYNTEAFFGQGTRLTVV.

A single count supports this clone. The chain employs TRBV19 and TRBJ1-1; TRBD1 aligns across 8 bases. V shed 7 bases, J shed 1 base, and the junction held 8 bases outside the gene matches. The CDR3 consists of 15 residues. Per the germline V gene, CDR1 is LNHDA and CDR2 is SQIVND (reference sequence). This CDR3 is CASTPGQGPNTEAFF. The CDR3 bases are TGTGCCAGTACCCCAGGACAGGGCCCGAACACTGAAGCTTTCTTT.

The gene calls are TRBV11-2 and TRBJ1-5; no reliable D call. Germline V gene lookup returns CDR1 SGHAT and CDR2 FQNNGV. Trimming took off 1 base at V and 5 bases at J, with 9 bases between the two ends. The CDR3 covers 14 residues. The CDR3 DNA sequence: TGTGCCAGCAGCTTAGGGAGTACCTATCAGCCCCAGCATTTT. Translation: CASSLGSTYQPQHF.

The V gene is TRBV27, the J gene TRBJ2-2; TRBD2 matches 13 bases. Germline V gene data show CDR1 as MNHEY and CDR2 as SMNVEV (reference sequence). V was pared by 6 bases and J by 2 bases, with 9 bases of the junction left unmatched. The CDR3 runs 18 residues. Written as DNA, the CDR3 is TGTGCCAGCAGCCCTACGGGACTAGCGGGATTTAACACCGGGGAGCTGTTTTTT. This sequence encodes CASSPTGLAGFNTGELFF.

Only one count was recorded for this clone. The chain combines TRBV5-1 with TRBJ2-3; 7 bases align to TRBD2. Losses at the gene ends were 0 bases for V and 5 bases for J; bases not matched to a gene: 3. The CDR3 has 14 residues. CDR1 SGHRS and CDR2 YFSETQ come from the germline V gene. DNA for the CDR3: TGCGCCAGCAGCTTGGTTGCGGGGGAAGATACGCAGTATTTT. It translates to CASSLVAGEDTQYF.

V gene TRBV5-5 combines with J gene TRBJ1-1; no clear D. The CDR3 runs 15 residues. CDR1 is SGHKS, CDR2 YYEKEE, per germline (reference sequence). V lost 0 bases and J 1 base, leaving 10 bases between the germline ends. The CDR3 region is CASSLARVRNTEAFF. The DNA of the CDR3 is TGTGCCAGCAGCTTGGCCCGGGTACGGAACACTGAAGCTTTCTTT.